This TCR beta chain was captured in a study of cytomegalovirus exposure and HLA in healthy donors (dated by TCRdb to the late 2010s). General notes on the study: An earlier analysis of some 620 of the donors reported around 280 Gb of sequence data and around 120 million unique TCR beta sequences obtained from about 179 million T cells. An early release that covered around 590 HLA-typed donors contained approximately 300 gigabases of sequencing data and 85 million to 100 million unique TCR sequences. Of the 350 to 450 genotyped donors, 81% were placed in the genetic ancestry cluster associated with self-reported Caucasian donors. The study was designed to test whether signatures of past pathogen exposure could be identified by cataloging public T cell receptors. The study used immunosequencing to profile the T cell repertoires of approximately 690 subjects and linked those repertoires to cytomegalovirus serostatus. Along with the roughly 670-subject first cohort, a separate validation cohort of around 110 different subjects was used. To predict cytomegalovirus infection status, the study combined high-throughput TCR immunosequencing, statistical association of individual TCRs with disease status, and machine learning. To study patterns of TCR occurrence, a later analysis re-analyzed previously published TCR beta repertoires from several hundred donors and added high-resolution HLA genotyping. Rather than drawing on any new phenotypic data, the later analysis identified candidate immune exposures from TCR beta sequences and the way those sequences occurred across donors. In an earlier analysis of around 540 of the donors, high-throughput TCR beta sequencing was used to judge whether each TCR beta V gene segment behaved as functional or pseudogenic. Donor age, sex, ethnicity and CMV serostatus were collected together with the repertoire data. In a later genetic analysis, genome-wide SNP genotypes for about 65% of the roughly 700 donors were used, and that subset was treated as a discovery cohort. All discovery cohort repertoires had been generated using a single sequencing platform. Class I and class II HLA loci were covered by the typing at four-digit resolution. The number of typed donors differed by locus: about 620-640 for A, B, C, DRB1 and DQB1; some 500 for DQA1; about 600 for DPA1; and about 470 for DPB1. A handful of DR-DQ haplotypes were handled as single units for association and clustering because linkage in the cohort was strong. Among over 350 genotyped donors of the cohort, an average of about 240,000 unique TCR beta nucleotide sequences were sequenced per donor, around 20% of them non-productive. The paper as a whole reports these results and caveats: A total of fewer than 200 TCR beta chains were listed by the study as associated with cytomegalovirus. A cluster of highly shared sequence variants was judged likely to represent a technical artifact of the sequencing pipeline. The authors suggested that the approach could potentially be extended to other disease states and immunological phenotypes. Specific HLA alleles were associated with roughly 17,000 TCR beta sequences at a false discovery rate of 0.05 in a later analysis. Strong co-occurrence of HLA alleles, especially DR and DQ, made assigning TCR associations to individual alleles difficult. A later analysis found that TCR association rates varied across HLA loci, with DRB1 alleles showing the most associated TCRs and HLA-C alleles the fewest. Across donors, most TCR sequences were observed very rarely, whereas some public TCRs were present in many individuals. According to a later analysis, parvovirus B19, influenza, CMV and Epstein-Barr virus appeared linked to several top co-occurrence clusters. An earlier analysis of approximately 540 of the donors showed that most TCR beta V segments appeared in productive rearrangements either about 87% or about 30% of the time, which broadly matched IMGT annotations. The classifier was reported to diagnose cytomegalovirus status with high specificity and sensitivity in both the original cohort and the validation cohort. Linkage disequilibrium might explain the correlated functional status among segregating V segments, but an unknown experimental factor could not be excluded. Some IMGT-functional V segments, including TRBV6-2 and TRBV6-3, could not be told apart with the 87-base-pair reads, so those segments were excluded. In vitro tests confirmed that a few of the cytomegalovirus-associated TCR beta chains recognize cytomegalovirus antigens. For the cohort, immune exposure information was limited to CMV serostatus. In this cohort, only TCR beta chains were sequenced, and detectable features were limited by the absence of alpha or paired-chain data. Most CMV-associated TCR beta chains appeared to be HLA-restricted in a later analysis, and the HLA associations seemed to be driven largely by CMV exposure. A further reported finding was that TCR beta sequences accurately predicted the HLA-A and HLA-B alleles for most subjects in the first cohort. Presence/absence analyses assumed roughly uniform sequencing depth across donors, an assumption that may not hold. V-gene and J-gene trimming of TCR beta chains was associated with a missense DCLRE1C variant in a later genetic analysis, and the association was replicated in an independent cohort. Some 15 rarely observed V segments, including chromosome 9 orphons, were excluded from the earlier analysis of 550 to 700 of the donors because counts were too low. Compared with equally common non-associated chains, HLA-associated TCR beta chains in a later analysis were more clonally expanded and had lower generation probabilities. Compared with the roughly 600-donor mean, donors in an Asian-associated ancestry cluster had fewer N-insertions in productive TCRs, according to a later genetic analysis. HLA typing was unavailable for some donors at each locus, so association tests used only the typed subset.

About this clone: Its antigen is currently not known.

The library was obtained by the immunoSEQ multiplex PCR assay. A mixture of 60 forward primers for TCR Vbeta segments and 13 reverse primers for TCR Jbeta segments was used in the multiplex PCR. The CDR3 region of rearranged TCR beta genes was amplified from genomic DNA by a multiplex PCR assay. The amplified TCR beta libraries were sequenced on the Illumina HiSeq System as 87-base-pair reads. The authors' pipeline ran thus. A later analysis tallied 75 million to 95 million unique TCR beta chains across the 666 repertoires, and approximately 9.9 million of those chains were shared by two or more donors. Raw reads were error-corrected and collapsed into unique sequences with a nearest-neighbor algorithm that merged closely related sequences to remove PCR and sequencing errors. CDR3 sequences were aligned to IMGT reference sequences to assign V, D and J gene segments. Each retained sequence needed at least a six-nucleotide match to both a V gene segment and a J gene segment. Rearrangements were classified as productive when the CDR3 lacked stop codons and remained in frame with V and J, and all other rearrangements were classified as non-productive. Following IMGT convention, CDR3 was defined as the stretch from the second conserved V-encoded cysteine to the conserved J-encoded phenylalanine. The earlier analysis of a few hundred of the donors excluded sequences that lacked an unambiguous match to a single V gene segment. An earlier analysis of some 610 of the donors called V segments functional above 56.7% productive rearrangements and segregating when the between-donor standard deviation exceeded 5%. A statistical classification framework was built for diagnosing cytomegalovirus status from the catalog of TCR beta chain sequences. A later analysis assigned V and J genes by comparing TCR nucleotide sequences with IMGT/GENE-DB human TR gene sequences. Using the TCRdist pipeline, a later analysis assigned CDR3 sequences along with most-parsimonious VDJ recombination scenarios. In a later analysis, every TCR beta chain was defined by the combination of its CDR3 amino acid sequence and its V-gene family, and reads without a unique V-gene family were dropped. In a later analysis, approximately 640 highly shared, low-generation-probability nucleotide sequences were removed to address suspected cross-contamination and a sequencing artifact. In a later analysis, a clonal expansion index was calculated for each public chain from normalized within-repertoire ranks of inferred template counts. In a later analysis, generation probabilities were computed with a VDJ recombination model fitted to out-of-frame rearrangements, and the resulting probabilities were checked against IGoR. Hypergeometric tests were used in a later analysis to score TCR-TCR, TCR-HLA and TCR-CMV co-occurrence, with a repertoire-size bias correction applied to the TCR pairs. To estimate false discovery rates, a later analysis permuted the HLA or CMV assignments 20 times. In a later analysis, co-occurring TCRs were grouped with DBSCAN, and TCRdist sequence similarity was added when clustering was performed within HLA-allele-positive subsets. Co-occurrence clustering excluded repertoires with fewer than 30,000 or more than 120,000 public chains, plus five with anomalous nucleotide sharing. Imported from immuneACCESS, the table was reduced by TCRdb to in-frame sequences with V and J called. These copies leave out some clones; in studies compared against another copy, an unresolved V gene accounts for under half, and the cause of the remainder is not known. The V and J calls and clone size are taken from that table; D and trimming were inferred from the DNA. The sample table includes 30,000 to 40,000 clones. Of the sample, approximately 5.9% falls within the top ten clones.

V sheds 0 bases and J sheds 5 bases, leaving 16 bases between their ends. From cysteine to phenylalanine, the CDR3 is 16 amino acids long. Only the CDR3 region is kept as DNA, spanning 48 bases read in frame from base 1. Taken from the germline V gene (reference sequence), the CDR1 and CDR2 loops are SEHNR and FQNEAQ. In total, more than 500 healthy bone marrow donors made up the cohort. All cohort members were sampled while nominally healthy, although unrecorded immune exposures were likely present. Of the approximately 700 cohort members, about 290 had a positive CMV serostatus and 350 to 450 had a negative one, while no CMV serostatus was recorded for the donor. Each donor provided a peripheral blood sample, and peripheral blood mononuclear cells were used for TCR beta sequencing. The Qiagen DNeasy Blood Extraction Kit was used to extract genomic DNA from the blood cell samples.

This clonotype was obtained from a human donor in good health. Input material: PBMCs. Recombination joined TRBV7-9 with TRBJ2-5, and the D gene may be TRBD1, 6 bases matching. The nucleotide sequence is TGTGCCAGCAGCTTAGCGAGTACAGGGTTTATTGAGACCCAGTACTTC. The translation is CASSLASTGFIETQYF. The variable domain in full, with residues beyond the CDR3 obtained from the reference TRBV7-9 and TRBJ2-5 genes, is DTGVSQNPRHKITKRGQNVTFRCDPISEHNRLYWYRQTLGQGPEFLTYFQNEAQLEKSRLLSDRFSAERPKGSFSTLEIQRTEQGDSAMYLCASSLASTGFIETQYFGPGTRLLVL.